Sequencing of this T cell receptor (beta chain) was carried out in a study of Graves' ophthalmopathy and Graves' hyperthyroidism. Study findings and constraints: Among expanded thyroid clonotypes above 0.001 frequency, most also occurred in blood. A model built from 13 signatures distinguished ophthalmopathy from stable hyperthyroidism with about 86% sensitivity and about 80% specificity.

RNA transcripts served as template for amplifying TCR beta CDR3 sequences. Amplification began with first-round RT-PCR using HTBI primers, then second-round multiplex PCR was performed. TCRdb analysed the multiplex PCR reads with MiXCR anew, one entry per CDR3 protein. The sample lists roughly 1.1 million distinct CDR3 sequences; roughly two fifths were seen once. The V and J ends lost 6 bases and 1 base respectively, with 3 bases between them. The CDR3 runs to 12 residues. This clonotype came up many times. Its antigen is unidentified. The gene calls are TRBV12-3 or TRBV12-4 and TRBJ2-2; D is unclear. The sample was peripheral blood or thyroid tissue (not recorded which). The receptor's source is an adult man with Graves' hyperthyroidism. In DNA, the CDR3 is TGTGCCAGCAGCCGGAACACCGGGGAGCTGTTTTTT. It is translated as CASSRNTGELFF.